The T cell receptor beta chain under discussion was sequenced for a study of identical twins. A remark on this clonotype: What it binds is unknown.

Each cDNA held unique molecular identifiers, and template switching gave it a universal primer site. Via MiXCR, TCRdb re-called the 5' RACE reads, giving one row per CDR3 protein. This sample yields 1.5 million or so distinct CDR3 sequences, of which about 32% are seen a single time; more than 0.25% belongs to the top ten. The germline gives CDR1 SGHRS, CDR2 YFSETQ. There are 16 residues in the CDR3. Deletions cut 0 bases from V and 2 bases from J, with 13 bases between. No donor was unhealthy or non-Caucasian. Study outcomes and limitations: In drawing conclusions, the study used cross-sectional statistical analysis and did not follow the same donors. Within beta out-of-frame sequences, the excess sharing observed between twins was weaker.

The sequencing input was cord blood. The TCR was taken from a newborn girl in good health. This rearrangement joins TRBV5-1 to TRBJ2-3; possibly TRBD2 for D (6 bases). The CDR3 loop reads CASSLGNSGYTDTQYF. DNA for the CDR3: TGCGCCAGCAGCTTGGGAAATAGCGGCTACACAGATACGCAGTATTTT.